This T cell receptor (beta chain) was obtained from a study of T cell responses to AZD1222 COVID-19 vaccine. Germline V gene sequence: CDR1 SGHVS, CDR2 FQNEAQ. The CDR3 has 16 residues. J gave up 7 bases and V 1 base, and 9 bases lay outside the gene matches. Study-wide results and caveats: Baseline antibody screening turned up just 6 or 7 seropositive AZD1222 recipients. The study found vaccine-associated CD4 TCRs spanning spike, dominant at 160-218 and 743-854.

Notes on this clone: As yet, its antigen is unknown.

TCRdb keeps only in-frame clones here, not all; method: immunoSEQ multiplex PCR. The sample shows 100,000 or so clones, more than 70% of them seen only once. V and J are TRBV7-8 and TRBJ2-2, with 7 bases matching TRBD2. The TCR comes from an adult in good health. Sequenced material: peripheral blood, taken on day 0 of AZD1222 vaccination. In DNA, the CDR3 is TGTGCCAGCAGCTTAGTAGCGCGGGAGAAGGGCGGGGAGCTGTTTTTT. Protein sequence: CASSLVAREKGGELFF.